These 27 T cell receptor beta chains were sequenced from one sample in a study of control samples from healthy donors and cancer patients. Sequencing was performed with immunoSEQ multiplex PCR; in TCRdb, only in-frame clones are kept and a portion is missing. The data hold 120,000 to 150,000 clones, with 80% to 95% observed a single time. Specimen: blood. Every receptor here comes from a man aged 25 to 45 in good health.

The chain joins TRBV27 to TRBJ1-6; weak D call: TRBD1 (6 bases). The CDR3 consists of 15 residues. Germline-derived CDR1 and CDR2 are MNHEY and SMNVEV (reference sequence). The germline V and J ends were trimmed by 6 bases and 7 bases, with 16 bases remaining between them. The CDR3 is CASRPQGAANSPLHF. The CDR3 DNA sequence: TGTGCCAGCAGACCACAGGGTGCGGCAAATTCACCCCTCCACTTT.

The rearrangement joins TRBV10-2 to TRBJ1-1, with D unclear. Trimming left V 6 bases short and J 2 bases short, with 10 bases between. The CDR3 is made up of 13 amino acids. Germline assignment: CDR1 WSHSY and CDR2 SAAADI. CDR3 DNA: TGCGCCAGCAGGAGTGGAGGAAACACTGAAGCTTTCTTT. This gives the protein CASRSGGNTEAFF.

The chain recombines TRBV7-3 with TRBJ1-6, with TRBD1 matching 10 bases. CDR3 length equals 14 residues. Germline V gene sequence: CDR1 SGHTA, CDR2 FQGTGA. The V segment lost 5 bases and the J segment 10 bases; nucleotides outside the gene matches: 5. CDR3 coding DNA: TGTGCCAGCAGCATCGGGACAGGGGAATCACCCCTCCACTTT. Translating it yields CASSIGTGESPLHF. The entire variable domain, with the rest obtained from reference TRBV7-3 and TRBJ1-6, is as follows: GAGVSQTPSNKVTEKGKYVELRCDPISGHTALYWYRQSLGQGPEFLIYFQGTGAADDSGLPNDRFFAVRPEGSVSTLKIQRTERGDSAVYLCASSIGTGESPLHFGNGTRLTVT.

The rearrangement joins TRBV9 to TRBJ1-5; TRBD1 matches 9 bases. V gave up 0 bases and J gave up 5 bases; unmatched junction bases: 3. Germline CDR1 SGDLS, CDR2 YYNGEE. This CDR3 is 15 amino acids long. The DNA for the CDR3 is TGTGCCAGCAGCGTAGGGACAGGGGTGTATCAGCCCCAGCATTTT. Translating it yields CASSVGTGVYQPQHF.

This chain connects TRBV29-1 to TRBJ2-3; TRBD2 matches at 8 bases. The CDR3 extends over 15 amino acids. J was trimmed by 5 bases and V by 6 bases; bases with no gene match: 13. Per germline, CDR1 SQVTM and CDR2 ANQGSEA. CDR3 amino acids: CSVAVYGTRLDTQYF. CDR3 nucleotide sequence: TGCAGCGTAGCCGTCTACGGGACTAGATTAGATACGCAGTATTTT.

V gene TRBV7-3 combines with J gene TRBJ2-7; 10 bases map to TRBD1. Looked up from germline, CDR1 is SGHTA and CDR2 is FQGTGA. The length of the CDR3 is 14 residues. J was trimmed by 6 bases and V by 4 bases; bases with no gene match: 6. The DNA of the CDR3 is TGTGCCAGCAGCTCGACAGGGGGCGTGGGCGAGCAGTACTTC. Translated, it gives CASSSTGGVGEQYF.

The rearrangement links TRBV27 to TRBJ1-2, with TRBD1 matching over 8 bases. The V gene's germline CDR1 is MNHEY and CDR2 SMNVEV (reference sequence). J lost 5 bases, V lost 5 bases, and 13 bases had no gene match. The CDR3 has 16 residues. CDR3 in DNA: TGTGCCAGCAGTCCCCGGGACAGGCAAGTTTTGTATGGCTACACCTTC. Translation gives CASSPRDRQVLYGYTF.

V usage is TRBV2 and J usage is TRBJ2-7; 14 bases line up with TRBD2. Losses at the gene ends were 9 bases for V and 0 bases for J; bases not matched to a gene: 10. The CDR3 is 17 residues long. Looked up from germline, CDR1 is SNHLY and CDR2 is FYNNEI. The CDR3 nucleotides read TGTGCCAGTCAACTTCCCGGGACTAGCGGGGGCTCCTACGAGCAGTACTTC. This gives the protein CASQLPGTSGGSYEQYF.

This clone was detected only a few times. The chain links TRBV4-2 to TRBJ2-2, with D hard to call. V gave up 0 bases and J gave up 2 bases, with 19 bases separating them. This CDR3 has 19 residues. Germline CDR1 is LGHNA and CDR2 is YNFKEQ. The CDR3 loop is CASSQDRAGLFSNTGELFF. For the CDR3, the DNA is TGTGCCAGCAGCCAAGATCGCGCAGGATTATTTTCTAACACCGGGGAGCTGTTTTTT.

This chain uses TRBV9 with TRBJ2-3; no reliable D call. The CDR3 contains 17 residues. Germline-derived CDR1 and CDR2 are SGDLS and YYNGEE. The V and J ends lost 3 bases and 5 bases respectively, with 22 bases between them. CDR3 coding DNA: TGTGCCAGCAGCGCCGTAGGAGCTAGTACGCTCGGAGATACGCAGTATTTT. As protein: CASSAVGASTLGDTQYF.

V and J are TRBV18 and TRBJ1-4, with a tentative D call TRBD1 (5 bases). This CDR3 comprises 14 residues. CDR1 is KGHSH, CDR2 LQKENI, per germline. The V end lost 4 bases, the J end lost 2 bases, and 8 bases lay between the germline ends. The CDR3 sequence is CASSRGATNEKLFF. As DNA, the CDR3 is TGTGCCAGCTCACGAGGGGCCACTAATGAAAAACTGTTTTTT. The full variable domain, with the rest looked up from reference TRBV18 and TRBJ1-4, is NAGVMQNPRHLVRRRGQEARLRCSPMKGHSHVYWYRQLPEEGLKFMVYLQKENIIDESGMPKERFSAEFPKEGPSILRIQQVVRGDSAAYFCASSRGATNEKLFFGSGTQLSVL.

This rearrangement joins TRBV5-6 to TRBJ2-7; D gene ambiguous. The V gene's germline CDR1 is SGHDT and CDR2 YYEEEE. This CDR3 has 15 residues. V was trimmed by 0 bases and J by 9 bases, leaving 19 bases between them. CDR3 coding DNA: TGTGCCAGCAGCTTGGATCCTGTTACCTACGATCGGCAGTACTTC. Residues: CASSLDPVTYDRQYF.

The gene calls are TRBV19 and TRBJ2-7; no definite D call. The CDR3 runs to 13 residues. Trimming removed 3 bases from V and 3 bases from J, with 9 bases in between. The V gene's germline CDR1 is LNHDA and CDR2 SQIVND (reference sequence). The CDR3 is CASSIELHYEQYF. CDR3 DNA sequence: TGTGCCAGTAGTATTGAACTCCACTACGAGCAGTACTTC.

This chain uses TRBV5-1 with TRBJ2-7, with D perhaps matching TRBD1 (5 bases). V was trimmed by 0 bases and J by 5 bases, leaving 15 bases between them. The CDR3 totals 15 residues. Germline loops: CDR1 SGHRS, CDR2 YFSETQ. The DNA of the CDR3 is TGCGCCAGCAGCTTGGCCAATACAGGTTTTAACGAGCAGTACTTC. Its translation: CASSLANTGFNEQYF. The variable domain in full, with the rest retrieved from reference TRBV5-1 and TRBJ2-7, is KAGVTQTPRYLIKTRGQQVTLSCSPISGHRSVSWYQQTPGQGLQFLFEYFSETQRNKGNFPGRFSGRQFSNSRSEMNVSTLELGDSALYLCASSLANTGFNEQYFGPGTRLTVT.

The chain combines TRBV19 with TRBJ1-1; D call uncertain. The CDR3 is made up of 11 amino acids. The germline V gene has CDR1 LNHDA and CDR2 SQIVND (reference sequence). V was pared by 10 bases and J by 0 bases, with 6 bases between. CDR3 DNA: TGTGCCACCCTCCTGAACACTGAAGCTTTCTTT. This translates into CATLLNTEAFF.

The CDR3 sequence: CASSFGVSVNEKLFF. The CDR3 DNA sequence: TGTGCCAGCAGCTTCGGGGTGTCAGTTAATGAAAAACTGTTTTTT. The genes are TRBV5-4 and TRBJ1-4; D remains unclear. The CDR3 extends over 15 amino acids. V gave up 2 bases and J gave up 4 bases, with 12 bases separating them. Per the germline V gene, CDR1 is SGHNT and CDR2 is YYREEE (reference sequence).

V usage is TRBV6-5 and J usage is TRBJ1-5, with 9 bases that match TRBD1. V lost 6 bases, J lost 1 base, and 4 bases stayed unmatched. This CDR3 has 15 residues. Per germline, CDR1 MNHEY and CDR2 SVGAGI. For the CDR3, the DNA is TGTGCCAGCAGCTACGGGACAGGGAGCAATCAGCCCCAGCATTTT. It yields the protein CASSYGTGSNQPQHF.

The gene calls are TRBV9 and TRBJ1-2; TRBD1 aligns across 11 bases. The CDR3 has 14 amino acids. The V and J ends lost 3 bases and 5 bases, in that order; junction bases with no gene match: 3. Germline V gene sequence: CDR1 SGDLS, CDR2 YYNGEE. The DNA of the CDR3 is TGTGCCAGCAGCGAGGGGACAGGGGGGTATGGCTACACCTTC. It yields the protein CASSEGTGGYGYTF.

Notes on this clone: The junction departs from the called germline gene at one end, perhaps through a read error. The genes are TRBV28 and TRBJ2-4, with D uncertain. CDR3 length equals 15 residues. Germline values: CDR1 MDHEN, CDR2 SYDVKM. In nucleotides, the CDR3 is TGTGCGAGCAAACTCACACTATCAGCCAAAAACATTCAGTACTTC. This translates into CASKLTLSAKNIQYF.

V is TRBV27 and J is TRBJ1-2; D might be TRBD1 (5 bases). The germline CDR1 and CDR2 sequences are MNHEY and SMNVEV (reference sequence). The length of the CDR3 is 15 residues. V was cut by 0 bases and J by 3 bases, with 11 bases left in between. CDR3 sequence reads: CASSLSTGRDYGYTF. The CDR3 nucleotides are TGTGCCAGCAGTTTATCAACAGGCAGGGACTATGGCTACACCTTC.

This clone was seen just once. The gene calls are TRBV27 and TRBJ2-3; TRBD2 agrees at 10 bases. The V gene's germline CDR1 is MNHEY and CDR2 SMNVEV (reference sequence). This CDR3 comprises 16 residues. V was pared by 6 bases and J by 9 bases, with 15 bases of the junction left unmatched. Written as DNA, the CDR3 is TGTGCCAGCAGGATACAGCGGGGGGGGGCTCCGGGCACGCAGTATTTT. Its protein is CASRIQRGGAPGTQYF.

The chain uses TRBV24-1 and TRBJ2-7; D is possibly TRBD2 (7 bases). V lost 4 bases, J lost 2 bases, and 14 bases lay in between. CDR3 length: 15 residues. Germline V CDR1 and CDR2: KGHDR, SFDVKD. CDR3 nucleotides: TGTGCCACCAGTGAGGGGGGGCAGAACACCTACGAGCAGTACTTC. The encoded protein is CATSEGGQNTYEQYF.

V is TRBV5-4 and J is TRBJ2-1; 11 positions match TRBD2. CDR3 length: 16 residues. V gave up 2 bases and J gave up 4 bases; unmatched junction bases: 5. CDR1 is SGHNT, CDR2 YYREEE, per germline (reference sequence). Written as DNA, the CDR3 is TGTGCCAGCAGCTTCAAACTAGCGGGGGCTTACAATGAGCAGTTCTTC. Its translation is CASSFKLAGAYNEQFF.

The rearrangement joins TRBV4-2 to TRBJ2-3; no definite D call. CDR1 and CDR2 (germline): LGHNA, YNFKEQ. The germline V and J ends were trimmed by 5 bases and 1 base, with 4 bases remaining between them. This CDR3 comprises 12 residues. Here the CDR3 DNA reads TGTGCCAGCAGCGTCCGCACAGATACGCAGTATTTT. Protein sequence: CASSVRTDTQYF.

The genes are TRBV4-1 and TRBJ1-2; D uncertain. Trimming stripped 1 base from V and 8 bases from J, with 11 bases between. Per germline, CDR1 MGHRA and CDR2 YSYEKL. This CDR3 comprises 13 residues. The CDR3 reads CASSQVGLGGYTF. The DNA of the CDR3 is TGCGCCAGCAGCCAAGTAGGGCTCGGGGGCTACACCTTC.

The chain recombines TRBV7-8 with TRBJ2-1; D ambiguous. The V end lost 1 base, the J end lost 8 bases, and 15 bases lay between the germline ends. The CDR3 runs 15 residues. The germline gives CDR1 SGHVS, CDR2 FQNEAQ. The CDR3 loop reads CASSLVSPGYDEQFF. CDR3 bases: TGTGCCAGCAGCTTAGTGTCGCCAGGTTATGATGAGCAGTTCTTC.

This chain uses TRBV7-9 with TRBJ1-1; no clear D. CDR1 is SEHNR, CDR2 FQNEAQ, per germline (reference sequence). CDR3 length: 14 residues. Deletions cut 1 base from V and 1 base from J, with 7 bases between. CDR3 nucleotides: TGTGCCAGCAGCTTAGTGGCATCGAACACTGAAGCTTTCTTT. Protein product: CASSLVASNTEAFF.